The clone carrying this T cell receptor (beta chain) was seen a single time. The V and J ends lost 5 bases and 3 bases, in that order; junction bases with no gene match: 9. The CDR3 runs 15 residues. CDR1 is SQVTM, CDR2 ANQGSEA, per germline. The data derive from a study of blood T cells in healthy people across ages. Combining a sample-barcoded 5' primer with a J-beta primer mix, a second PCR ran for about 7 to 11 cycles. TCRdb re-called the 5' RACE reads with MiXCR, one entry per CDR3 protein. Among around 1.7 million distinct CDR3 sequences listed, 28% were seen once. This sequence was found in a woman aged 30 to 39 in good health. The sequenced sample consisted of blood. The chain is built from TRBV29-1 and TRBJ2-1; 8 nucleotides match TRBD1. The CDR3 DNA reads as TGCAGCGTTTTAACCGGGACAGGAGACTACAATGAGCAGTTCTTC. Its protein is CSVLTGTGDYNEQFF.